The rows below give T cell receptor beta chains drawn from one sample of a study of T-cell memory formation after mild COVID-19. TCRdb used MiXCR to reprocess the 5' RACE reads, holding one entry per CDR3 protein. The sample lists 450,000 to 650,000 distinct CDR3 sequences; over 15% were seen once. Source material: PBMCs or a T cell subset sorted from them (not recorded which). These TCRs come from an adult woman who had mild COVID-19 (a few samples of this study predate the infection). Cell type and time point are not known. CDR3s include the opening cysteine and the closing phenylalanine or tryptophan. D genes are given only for firm matches. The size field is filled for only some rows; it gives once, few, many or a size class.

V	size	D	J	CDR3	DNA
TRBV7-9	few	NA	TRBJ2-6	CASRDGSGANVLTF	TGTGCCAGCAGGGATGGCTCTGGGGCCAACGTCCTGACTTTC
TRBV5-1	many	NA	TRBJ2-7	CASSSNSGGPYEQYF	TGCGCCAGCAGCTCCAATTCAGGGGGGCCCTACGAGCAGTACTTC
TRBV18	NA	NA	TRBJ2-1	CASSPPALGVWEQFF	TGTGCCAGCTCACCACCCGCGCTGGGAGTGTGGGAGCAGTTCTTC
TRBV18	NA	NA	TRBJ2-7	CASSPVVGAYEQYF	TGTGCCAGCTCACCAGTTGTGGGAGCCTACGAGCAGTACTTC
TRBV5-1	many	NA	TRBJ1-2	CASSLDAQGIGYTF	TGCGCCAGCAGCTTGGATGCACAGGGAATTGGCTACACCTTC
TRBV15	few	NA	TRBJ1-1	CATRDSPMNTEAFF	TGTGCCACCAGAGACAGCCCCATGAACACTGAAGCTTTCTTT
TRBV28	NA	NA	TRBJ2-1	CASSLGKLNEQFF	TGTGCCAGCTCCTTAGGAAAACTCAATGAGCAGTTCTTC
TRBV12-3/TRBV12-4	NA	NA	TRBJ2-1	CASSLRKYNEQFF	TGTGCCAGCAGTTTACGCAAGTACAATGAGCAGTTCTTC
TRBV25-1	few	NA	TRBJ2-7	CASSVSADGAYEQYF	TGTGCCAGCAGTGTTAGCGCGGACGGAGCCTACGAGCAGTACTTC
TRBV9	NA	NA	TRBJ1-4	CASSVSPNNEKLFF	TGTGCCAGCAGCGTATCCCCCAATAATGAAAAACTGTTTTTT
TRBV7-6	few	TRBD1	TRBJ1-5	CASSTGTGGYQPQHF	TGTGCCAGCAGCACCGGGACAGGGGGCTATCAGCCCCAGCATTTT
TRBV7-9	few	NA	TRBJ1-5	CASRDSSNQPQHF	TGTGCCAGCAGGGACAGTAGCAATCAGCCCCAGCATTTT
TRBV7-8	NA	NA	TRBJ1-2	CASSLIREYGYTF	TGTGCCAGCAGCCTGATCAGGGAGTATGGCTACACCTTC
TRBV20-1	few	TRBD1	TRBJ1-1	CSAPDPDRPNTEAFF	TGCAGTGCCCCAGATCCGGACAGGCCGAACACTGAAGCTTTCTTT
TRBV7-3	NA	TRBD2	TRBJ2-3	CASSLTERERFTDTQYF	TGTGCCAGCAGCTTGACGGAGCGGGAGCGGTTCACAGATACGCAGTATTTT
TRBV20-1	few	TRBD1	TRBJ2-3	CSAGDPRDRRYTDTQYF	TGCAGTGCTGGAGACCCCCGGGACAGGAGATACACAGATACGCAGTATTTT
TRBV5-1	many	NA	TRBJ2-1	CASSLAPYNEQFF	TGCGCCAGCAGCTTGGCCCCCTACAATGAGCAGTTCTTC
TRBV12-3/TRBV12-4	NA	NA	TRBJ2-1	CASSGRTTPSQGGQFF	TGTGCCAGCAGTGGCCGGACTACCCCCTCCCAGGGCGGGCAGTTCTTC
TRBV20-1	NA	TRBD1	TRBJ1-5	CSAPGKDRVEQPQHF	TGCAGTGCTCCCGGTAAGGACAGGGTAGAACAGCCCCAGCATTTT
TRBV7-9	many	NA	TRBJ1-1	CASSLSQGGTEAFF	TGTGCCAGCAGTTTGTCACAGGGCGGCACTGAAGCTTTCTTT
TRBV21-1	few	NA	TRBJ1-1	CASSDKFGQGAEAFF	NA
TRBV9	NA	NA	TRBJ2-1	CASSVDHNEQFF	TGTGCCAGCAGCGTAGACCACAATGAGCAGTTCTTC
TRBV19	NA	TRBD1	TRBJ2-1	CASSHTQGADEQFF	TGTGCCAGTAGTCACACACAGGGGGCCGATGAGCAGTTCTTC
TRBV7-2	many	NA	TRBJ1-2	CASSSDSSDYGYTF	TGTGCCAGCAGCTCCGACAGTTCTGACTATGGCTACACCTTC
TRBV9	NA	NA	TRBJ2-1	CASSVADGSGSYNEQFF	TGTGCCAGCAGCGTAGCTGACGGGAGCGGGTCCTACAATGAGCAGTTCTTC
TRBV20-1	few	NA	TRBJ2-1	CSASRPQTSSSSYNEQFF	TGCAGTGCTAGTCGGCCCCAAACTAGCTCAAGCTCCTACAATGAGCAGTTCTTC
TRBV5-1	NA	NA	TRBJ2-7	CASGPVGGYEQYF	TGCGCCAGCGGCCCGGTCGGGGGTTACGAGCAGTACTTC
TRBV9	NA	TRBD1	TRBJ2-2	CASSVGQGSTGELFF	TGTGCCAGCAGCGTGGGACAGGGTAGCACCGGGGAGCTGTTTTTT
TRBV7-2	few	NA	TRBJ2-5	CASRANRVETQYF	TGTGCCAGCAGGGCTAATCGGGTAGAGACCCAGTACTTC
TRBV5-1	NA	NA	TRBJ2-1	CASTPGPSSYNEQFF	TGCGCCAGCACTCCGGGACCGAGCTCCTACAATGAGCAGTTCTTC
TRBV11-3	once	NA	TRBJ1-1	CAIALNRGNTEAFF	TGTGCCATCGCACTCAATCGGGGCAACACTGAAGCTTTCTTT
TRBV3-1	few	NA	TRBJ2-5	CASSQETLETQYF	TGTGCCAGCAGCCAAGAGACCCTGGAGACCCAGTACTTC
TRBV6-5	NA	TRBD1	TRBJ2-1	CASTATGDEQFF	TGTGCCAGCACCGCGACAGGGGATGAGCAGTTCTTC
TRBV20-1	NA	NA	TRBJ1-1	CSASLGLINTEAFF	TGCAGTGCTAGCCTCGGACTGATAAACACTGAAGCTTTCTTT
TRBV28	few	TRBD2	TRBJ2-1	CATKGGDEQFF	TGTGCCACGAAGGGAGGGGATGAGCAGTTCTTC
TRBV9	NA	NA	TRBJ1-1	CASSGPEGLDTEAFF	TGTGCCAGCAGCGGGCCCGAAGGCCTAGACACTGAAGCTTTCTTT
TRBV10-3	NA	NA	TRBJ2-3	CAISESGRGTDTQYF	TGTGCCATCAGTGAGTCGGGCAGAGGCACAGATACGCAGTATTTT
TRBV7-9	NA	TRBD1	TRBJ2-3	CASSPRDRGTADTQYF	TGTGCCAGCAGCCCCAGGGACAGGGGGACCGCAGATACGCAGTATTTT
TRBV24-1	NA	NA	TRBJ1-1	CATSAYTEAFF	TGTGCCACCAGTGCGTACACTGAAGCTTTCTTT
TRBV12-3/TRBV12-4	few	NA	TRBJ1-2	CASSLGSGNNYGYTF	TGTGCCAGCAGTTTAGGGTCCGGGAACAACTATGGCTACACCTTC
TRBV5-1	few	NA	TRBJ1-3	CASSLVGTGPNTIYF	TGCGCCAGCAGCTTGGTGGGGACCGGTCCGAACACCATATATTTT
TRBV7-8	few	TRBD2	TRBJ2-1	CASRQTSGRAGEQFF	TGTGCCAGCAGACAGACTAGCGGGAGGGCCGGGGAGCAGTTCTTC
TRBV10-3	NA	NA	TRBJ2-7	CAISESLDRYYEQYF	TGTGCCATCAGTGAGTCGTTGGACCGATACTACGAGCAGTACTTC